This T cell receptor (beta chain) is drawn from a study of T cells in narcolepsy. TCRdb keeps only in-frame clones here, not all; method: immunoSEQ multiplex PCR. The sample has 25,000 to 35,000 clones; about four fifths are singletons. CDR3 size: 13 residues. The ends were cut back, 2 bases at V and 7 bases at J, with 11 bases in the middle. Germline V gene lookup returns CDR1 SNHLY and CDR2 FYNNEI. The sequenced material came from CD45RA- memory CD4+ T cells from PBMCs. J is TRBJ1-2 and V is TRBV2, with no clear D. This receptor was obtained from a human donor with narcolepsy. The CDR3 loop reads CASSESGFGGYTF. CDR3 DNA sequence: TGTGCCAGCAGTGAATCAGGTTTTGGTGGCTACACCTTC.